The rows below give T cell receptor beta chains drawn from one sample of a study of blood T cell repertoires in COVID-19. Sequencing was performed with immunoSEQ multiplex PCR; in TCRdb, only in-frame clones are kept and a portion is missing. The sample includes some 350,000 clones, more than 75% of them seen just once. Sequencing was done on a sample of peripheral blood. The receptor source for this set is a woman aged 50 to 60 with COVID-19, enrolled during active disease. Each CDR3 is given with its conserved first and last residue. The order of the fields is D gene, J gene, V gene, clone size, CDR3 protein, CDR3 DNA. The D gene is left open where the match is weak. Clone size, where shown, is once, few, many, or a class for clones that have expanded.

- TRBJ2-3 TRBV7-8 - CASSPLTGLITDTQYF TGTGCCAGCAGCCCACTGACGGGACTTATCACAGATACGCAGTATTTT
- TRBJ1-3 TRBV7-9 - CASSWGRDSGNTIYF TGTGCCAGCAGCTGGGGCAGGGACTCTGGAAACACCATATATTTT
TRBD1 TRBJ1-1 TRBV6-5 - CASSRVRQTGDGAFF TGTGCCAGCAGTCGCGTGCGGCAAACAGGGGACGGAGCTTTCTTT
- TRBJ2-2 TRBV11-3 - CASSRGTANTGELFF TGTGCCAGCAGCCGGGGGACAGCGAACACCGGGGAGCTGTTTTTT
- TRBJ1-4 TRBV11-3 - CASSSPGGVTNEKLFF TGTGCCAGCAGCTCCCCCGGCGGGGTAACTAATGAAAAACTGTTTTTT
TRBD1 TRBJ1-2 TRBV5-8 - CASSSTGGYGYTF TGTGCCAGCAGCTCCACAGGGGGCTACGGCTACACCTTC
- TRBJ2-2 TRBV24-1 - CATSDQGPGELFF TGTGCCACCAGTGATCAGGGGCCCGGGGAGCTGTTTTTT
TRBD2 TRBJ2-7 TRBV18 - CASSPGLADQQYF TGTGCCAGCTCACCCGGACTAGCGGATCAGCAGTACTTC
- TRBJ1-4 TRBV15 - CATRKSEGMDEKLFF TGTGCCACCAGGAAGAGCGAGGGAATGGATGAAAAACTGTTTTTT
- TRBJ2-7 TRBV4-1 - CASSQEIDNYEQYF TGCGCCAGCAGCCAAGAGATAGACAACTACGAGCAGTACTTC
- TRBJ1-1 TRBV2 few CASSEHRANTEAFF TGTGCCAGCAGTGAACACAGGGCGAACACTGAAGCTTTCTTT
TRBD1 TRBJ1-2 TRBV10-2 - CASRTGAVGYTF TGCGCCAGCCGGACAGGGGCGGTTGGCTACACCTTC
- TRBJ1-4 TRBV6-5 - CASRLNGGDEKLFF TGTGCCAGCAGGCTGAACGGGGGTGATGAAAAACTGTTTTTT
TRBD1 TRBJ2-5 TRBV10-1 many CASSTGGSRETQYF TGCGCCAGCAGTACAGGGGGTTCGCGAGAGACCCAGTACTTC
TRBD2 TRBJ2-2 TRBV5-1 - CASSLELAGGVELFF TGCGCCAGCAGCTTGGAGCTAGCGGGAGGTGTGGAGCTGTTTTTT
- TRBJ1-3 TRBV6-6 - CASRAPGAKGNTIYF TGTGCCAGCAGGGCCCCAGGGGCGAAGGGAAACACCATATATTTT
- TRBJ2-7 TRBV5-6 - CASSLLSATDYEQYF TGTGCCAGCAGCTTGCTGTCAGCGACAGACTACGAGCAGTACTTC
- TRBJ2-7 TRBV11-2 - CASSLDQRKSYEQYF TGTGCCAGCAGCTTAGATCAGCGGAAAAGCTACGAGCAGTACTTC
TRBD2 TRBJ2-3 TRBV11-1 - CASSLVSGGSTDTQYF TGTGCCAGCAGCTTAGTTAGCGGGGGCAGCACAGATACGCAGTATTTT
- TRBJ2-2 TRBV15 - CATSRGSTDTGELFF TGTGCCACCAGCAGAGGGTCGACAGACACCGGGGAGCTGTTTTTT
TRBD1 TRBJ1-4 TRBV11-3 - CASSSGGRGLGEKLFF TGTGCCAGCAGCTCGGGAGGCAGGGGGCTGGGTGAAAAACTGTTTTTT
- TRBJ2-1 TRBV5-1 - CASSSLSGNEQFF TGCGCCAGCAGCTCTTTATCGGGTAATGAGCAGTTCTTC
TRBD2 TRBJ2-3 TRBV18 few CASSPVGTTKSTDTQYF TGTGCCAGCTCACCAGTCGGGACTACAAAAAGCACAGATACGCAGTATTTT
TRBD1 TRBJ2-7 TRBV19 - CASTPDRGHEQYF TGTGCCAGTACCCCGGACAGGGGACACGAGCAGTACTTC
- TRBJ2-5 TRBV24-1 - CATTVALQETQYF TGTGCCACCACGGTAGCTCTCCAAGAGACCCAGTACTTC
TRBD2 TRBJ2-1 TRBV4-1 - CASSQASGDYNEQFF TGCGCCAGCAGCCAGGCCAGCGGGGATTACAATGAGCAGTTCTTC
TRBD2 TRBJ2-7 TRBV13 - CASRRGTDFEQYF TGTGCCAGCAGGCGGGGGACCGACTTCGAGCAGTACTTC
- TRBJ2-7 TRBV11-2 - CASSLDSHYEQYF TGTGCCAGCAGCTTAGATTCCCACTACGAGCAGTACTTC
- TRBJ1-6 TRBV18 once CASSPVGTPNNSPLHF TGTGCCAGCTCACCAGTGGGGACACCGAATAATTCACCCCTCCACTTT
- TRBJ2-7 TRBV19 - CASRTTASGYEQYF TGTGCCAGTAGGACGACAGCCTCGGGCTACGAGCAGTACTTC
- TRBJ2-7 TRBV6-6 - CASTSPRTGTYEQYF TGTGCCAGCACCTCTCCGAGGACGGGAACCTACGAGCAGTACTTC
- TRBJ2-1 TRBV9 - CASSVQNNEQFF TGTGCCAGCAGCGTACAGAACAATGAGCAGTTCTTC
- TRBJ1-1 TRBV5-1 few CASCRGDQNTEAFF TGCGCCAGTTGTCGTGGAGACCAGAACACTGAAGCTTTCTTT
- TRBJ2-2 TRBV12-2 - CASRLDGTSGRAPGELFF TGTGCAAGTCGCTTAGATGGAACTAGCGGGAGGGCCCCCGGGGAGCTGTTTTTT
- TRBJ2-3 TRBV2 - CASSPQDTQYF TGTGCCAGCAGTCCCCAGGATACGCAGTATTTT
TRBD1 TRBJ2-5 TRBV11-2 - CASSPWTGGLETQYF TGTGCCAGCAGCCCCTGGACAGGAGGTTTAGAGACCCAGTACTTC
TRBD2 TRBJ2-3 TRBV27 once CASSYSGPAITDTQYF TGTGCCAGCAGCTATAGCGGGCCCGCTATCACAGATACGCAGTATTTT
TRBD2 TRBJ2-7 TRBV5-4 - CASSSTGTSSYEQYF TGTGCCAGCAGCTCGACCGGGACTAGTTCCTACGAGCAGTACTTC
TRBD2 TRBJ2-2 TRBV4-2 once CASSHPSWHESGLQNTGELFF TGTGCCAGCAGCCACCCCTCCTGGCACGAATCGGGACTACAAAACACCGGGGAGCTGTTTTTT
TRBD1 TRBJ1-2 TRBV18 - CASSPTSEGAGGYTF TGTGCCAGCTCACCCACTTCAGAGGGGGCAGGTGGCTACACCTTC
- TRBJ1-4 TRBV4-2 - CASSHGGTNEKLFF TGTGCCAGCAGCCACGGTGGAACTAATGAAAAACTGTTTTTT
- TRBJ2-3 TRBV18 - CASSPLEAVGTDTQYF TGTGCCAGCTCCCCATTAGAAGCGGTAGGCACAGATACGCAGTATTTT
- TRBJ1-2 TRBV25-1 once CASSEPGDYGYTF TGTGCCAGCAGTGAGCCGGGGGACTATGGCTACACCTTC
TRBD1 TRBJ2-3 TRBV30 - CAWTPGQIRDTQYF TGTGCCTGGACTCCGGGACAGATCCGGGATACGCAGTATTTT
TRBD1 TRBJ2-7 TRBV18 - CASSPQTGFSYEQYF TGTGCCAGCTCACCTCAGACAGGGTTCTCCTACGAGCAGTACTTC
TRBD2 TRBJ2-5 TRBV19 - CASSIPSGSGETQYF TGTGCCAGTAGTATCCCTAGCGGGAGTGGGGAGACCCAGTACTTC
TRBD1 TRBJ2-7 TRBV7-9 - CASSLGRGTVGGYEQYF TGTGCCAGCAGCTTAGGAAGAGGGACAGTAGGGGGCTACGAGCAGTACTTC
TRBD1 TRBJ1-2 TRBV11-2 - CASSYRDRLGYTF TGTGCCAGCAGCTACCGGGACAGACTTGGCTACACCTTC
- TRBJ1-5 TRBV7-7 - CASSRPGPNQPQHF TGTGCTAGCAGCCGTCCAGGGCCCAATCAGCCCCAGCATTTT
TRBD2 TRBJ2-3 TRBV19 - CASRISGSGRATDTQYF TGTGCCAGTAGAATATCCGGTAGCGGGAGGGCCACAGATACGCAGTATTTT
- TRBJ1-5 TRBV20-1 - CSASLGVVNQPQHF TGCAGTGCTAGTTTAGGAGTCGTAAATCAGCCCCAGCATTTT
TRBD2 TRBJ2-1 TRBV7-6 - CASSFGTSGSGGIYNEQFF TGTGCCAGCAGCTTCGGGACTAGCGGGAGCGGTGGAATCTACAATGAGCAGTTCTTC
- TRBJ2-7 TRBV4-2 - CASSQDTYEQYF TGTGCCAGCAGCCAAGATACCTACGAGCAGTACTTC
- TRBJ2-3 TRBV6-2/TRBV6-3 - CASSSTRIVADTQYF TGTGCCAGCAGTTCCACTAGAATCGTCGCAGATACGCAGTATTTT
- TRBJ2-1 TRBV6-5 - CASSYGPLPNNEQFF TGTGCCAGCAGTTACGGGCCATTACCCAACAATGAGCAGTTCTTC